One T cell receptor (beta chain) is described in this entry. Its target is unknown. This sample is drawn from a study of cytomegalovirus exposure and HLA in healthy donors. Despite likely unrecorded immune exposures, the donors were nominally healthy at the time of sampling. The CDR3 is 12 amino acids. Per germline, CDR1 SQVTM and CDR2 ANQGSEA. Trimming cost V 3 bases and J 4 bases, with 9 bases left between them. The PCR had 60 Vbeta and 13 Jbeta primers. Repertoires were generated with immunoSEQ multiplex PCR, while TCRdb's copy carries only in-frame clones and drops some. The profile shows 100,000 to 150,000 clones, 6.5% to 9.5% of them singletons. Broader study findings: A later analysis appeared to link common viral pathogens to several of the most significant clusters.

The sequenced sample consisted of PBMCs. The chain combines TRBV29-1 with TRBJ1-1; D is unclear. This TCR was recovered from a man aged 40-49 years in good health and CMV-seronegative. The CDR3 loop is CSVDRHITEAFF. CDR3 nucleotide sequence: TGCAGCGTTGACAGGCATATCACTGAAGCTTTCTTT. The variable domain in full, with the rest retrieved from reference TRBV29-1 and TRBJ1-1, is SAVISQKPSRDICQRGTSLTIQCQVDSQVTMMFWYRQQPGQSLTLIATANQGSEATYESGFVIDKFPISRPNLTFSTLTVSNMSPEDSSIYLCSVDRHITEAFFGQGTRLTVV.